This T cell receptor beta chain was identified during a study of blood T cell repertoires in COVID-19 (dated by TCRdb to about 2020). In the study overall: The collaborator samples originated in the United States, Italy and Spain and spanned the acute and convalescent phases of COVID-19. The material from the prospective study consisted of cDNA or gDNA derived from T cells, B-cell-depleted T cells, or PBMCs. Deeply sampled blood TCRbeta repertoires from subjects exposed to, actively infected with, or recovered from COVID-19 were included in the dataset. The repertoires were made available in a free public database intended to serve as a resource for research on the immune response to SARS-CoV-2. Samples came from the ongoing ImmuneRACE study (first 160 participants) plus 1,254 subjects from 6 global collaborators. Sample metadata almost always included a de-identified subject ID, COVID-19 status, age in years and sex. Where available, HLA class I and class II types were taken from metadata supplied by the sample provider and were not determined by assay-based typing.

Overall study outcomes, separate from this receptor: The amount of clinical and demographic metadata varied by source and participant and was provided uncurated.

The germline V gene (reference sequence) yields SGHNT for CDR1 and YYREEE for CDR2. V sheds 2 bases and J sheds 3 bases, leaving 17 bases between their ends. Spanning cysteine to phenylalanine, the CDR3 consists of 16 amino acids. Just the 48-base CDR3 DNA is kept, in frame starting at base 1. A note on this clone: The antigen it recognizes is unknown. No per-base quality is available; no much larger clone lies one base away.

TCRbeta CDR3 regions were amplified from genomic DNA by means of the immunoSEQ Assay, a bias-controlled multiplex PCR. In the source study's methods: Nucleated cell counts per sample were estimated from amplification of reference gene primers within the assay. To quantify the absolute abundance of each unique TCRbeta CDR3 rearrangement, sequence reads were collapsed and filtered. For each sample, productive Simpson clonality was calculated as the square root of Simpson's diversity index over productive rearrangements. Not all clones reach the TCRdb copy of this immuneACCESS table, which keeps in-frame sequences only. Checked studies attribute under half of the gap to unresolved V genes and leave the rest unexplained. V and J calls and clone size come straight from that table; D and trimming were deduced from the DNA. The sample has 130,000 to 150,000 clones on record, roughly 90% of them singletons. The ten largest clones take up about 1.2% of the sample.

In the prospective study, participants were about 18 to 95 years old, resided in under 30 geographic areas of the United States, and were enrolled through a virtual design. Cohort assignment in the prospective study relied on participant-reported clinical history from a screening survey and a study questionnaire. In the prospective study, whole blood, serum and a nasopharyngeal or oropharyngeal swab were collected from each participant by mobile phlebotomists. Over a roughly 2-month period, participants in the prospective study had the option of providing additional blood draws and questionnaires. Blood samples from the prospective study were shipped frozen or at room temperature prior to DNA extraction.

The chain couples TRBV5-4 to TRBJ2-5; TRBD2 is a weak D gene call, 6 bases matching. Material for sequencing was PBMCs or T cells enriched from blood (not recorded which). This TCR was sampled from a woman in her twenties or thirties with acute COVID-19. The DNA reads TGTGCCAGCAGCTTTTGGGTCGGGAGTATGGAAGAGACCCAGTACTTC. Protein translation: CASSFWVGSMEETQYF.